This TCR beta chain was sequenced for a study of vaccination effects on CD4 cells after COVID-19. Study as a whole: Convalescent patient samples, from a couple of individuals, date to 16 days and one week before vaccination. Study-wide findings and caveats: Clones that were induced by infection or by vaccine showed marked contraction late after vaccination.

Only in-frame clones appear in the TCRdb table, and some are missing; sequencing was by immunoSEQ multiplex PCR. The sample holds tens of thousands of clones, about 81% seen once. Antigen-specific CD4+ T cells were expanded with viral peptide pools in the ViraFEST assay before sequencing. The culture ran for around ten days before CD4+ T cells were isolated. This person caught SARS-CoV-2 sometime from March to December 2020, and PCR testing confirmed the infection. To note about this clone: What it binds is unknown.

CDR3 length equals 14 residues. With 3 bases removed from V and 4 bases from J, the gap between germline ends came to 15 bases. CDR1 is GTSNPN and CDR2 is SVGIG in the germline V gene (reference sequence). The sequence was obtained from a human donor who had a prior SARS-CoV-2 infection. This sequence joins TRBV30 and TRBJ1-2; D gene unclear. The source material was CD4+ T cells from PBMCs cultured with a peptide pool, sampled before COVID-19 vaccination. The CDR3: CAWRRVRLPYGYTF. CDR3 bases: TGTGCCTGGAGACGAGTGAGACTACCCTATGGCTACACCTTC.